The text below deals with one TCR beta chain. This entry is derived from a study of shared clonotypes between healthy human individuals. Per the original data handling: Owing to the provision of junction-only sequences devoid of quality scores by immunoSEQ, filtering differed. This table comes from immunoSEQ multiplex PCR, and its TCRdb copy is limited to in-frame clones, with some not included. V and J calls and clone size are those listed in that table; D and trimming were worked out from the DNA. The sample comprises approximately 1,500,000 clones, more than 95% of which are singletons, and approximately 1% rests with the top ten. This CDR3 has 11 amino acids. Trimming removed 8 bases from V and 3 bases from J, with 7 bases in between. Germline V gene data show CDR1 as SGHAT and CDR2 as FQNNGV.

The chain is built from TRBV11-2 and TRBJ2-5; D gene ambiguous. The origin of this receptor is a man aged 25 to 45 in good health. Sequencing was performed on naive CD4+ T cells sorted from blood. Subset denoted: CD45RA+ positively selected. CDR3 sequence reads: CASRKEETQYF. CDR3 coding DNA: TGTGCCAGCCGAAAAGAAGAGACCCAGTACTTC.